Here is one T cell receptor (beta chain) with its context. The data belong to a study of Ad26.COV2.S vaccination and SARS-CoV-2 variants. Sequencing used immunoSEQ multiplex PCR; TCRdb keeps in-frame clones, though not all of them. The sample has about 350,000 clones; about 92% are singletons. Per the germline V gene, CDR1 is MRHNA and CDR2 is SNTAGT. The ends lost 4 bases at V and 4 bases at J; junction bases unmatched: 3. The CDR3 is 14 amino acids. The J gene is TRBJ2-3, the V gene TRBV6-4, with 9 bases that match TRBD2. Sequenced here: peripheral blood, sampled after recovery from COVID-19. The receptor comes from a human donor who had recovered from COVID-19. The CDR3 reads CASSAGTSPDTQYF. CDR3 coding DNA: TGTGCCAGCAGTGCAGGGACTAGCCCAGATACGCAGTATTTT.